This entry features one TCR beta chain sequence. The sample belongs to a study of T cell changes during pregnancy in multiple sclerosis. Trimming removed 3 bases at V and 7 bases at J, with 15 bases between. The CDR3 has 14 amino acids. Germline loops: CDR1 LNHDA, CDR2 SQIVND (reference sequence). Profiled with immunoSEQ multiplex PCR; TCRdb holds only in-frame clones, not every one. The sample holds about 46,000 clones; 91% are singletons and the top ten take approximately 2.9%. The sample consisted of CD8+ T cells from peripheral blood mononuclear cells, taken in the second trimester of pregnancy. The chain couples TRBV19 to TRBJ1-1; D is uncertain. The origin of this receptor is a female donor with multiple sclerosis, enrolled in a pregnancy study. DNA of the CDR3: TGTGCCAGTAGTATTGGTCTAGGTGCAAGTGAAGCTTTCTTT. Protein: CASSIGLGASEAFF.